The 2 T cell receptor beta chains presented below share a single source sample, sequenced in a study of blood T cell repertoires in COVID-19. The protocol was immunoSEQ multiplex PCR, while the TCRdb copy is restricted to in-frame clones and leaves out a portion. The sample gives some 200,000 clones, about nine tenths of which show up once; 2% to 2.5% is in the top ten. Sequenced sample: PBMCs or T cells enriched from blood (not recorded which). The source of these receptors is a woman in her 30s who had recovered from COVID-19.

The V and J genes are TRBV24-1 and TRBJ2-1; D may be TRBD1 (6 bases). This CDR3 is 14 amino acids long. V shed 4 bases and J shed 4 bases, with 10 bases lying between them. Per the germline V gene, CDR1 is KGHDR and CDR2 is SFDVKD. The CDR3 spells CATSDSGQYNEQFF. The DNA of the CDR3 is TGTGCCACCAGTGACTCCGGACAGTACAATGAGCAGTTCTTC.

The chain links TRBV27 to TRBJ1-1, with D tentatively TRBD1 (5 bases). This CDR3 has 13 residues. Trimming shortened V by 9 bases and J by 1 base, and 12 bases separated the two germline ends. CDR1 and CDR2 (germline): MNHEY, SMNVEV (reference sequence). CDR3 DNA sequence: TGTGCCAGTTCAACGGGGGGGAACACTGAAGCTTTCTTT. Residues: CASSTGGNTEAFF.